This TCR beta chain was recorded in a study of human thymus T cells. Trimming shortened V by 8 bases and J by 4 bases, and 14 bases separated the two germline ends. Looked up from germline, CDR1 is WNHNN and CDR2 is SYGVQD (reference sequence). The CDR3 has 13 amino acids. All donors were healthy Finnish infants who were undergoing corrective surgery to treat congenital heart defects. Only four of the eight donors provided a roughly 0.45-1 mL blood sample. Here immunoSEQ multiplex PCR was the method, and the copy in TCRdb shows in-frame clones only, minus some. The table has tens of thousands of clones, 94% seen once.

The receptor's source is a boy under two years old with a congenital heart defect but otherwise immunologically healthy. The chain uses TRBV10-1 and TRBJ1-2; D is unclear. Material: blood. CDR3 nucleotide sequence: TGCGCCAGCGAAGGACTAAACTCCTATGGCTACACCTTC. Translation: CASEGLNSYGYTF.